The 2 T cell receptor beta chains given below trace back to one sample, sequenced in a study of blood T cell repertoires in COVID-19. The assay was immunoSEQ multiplex PCR, and TCRdb's table has in-frame clones only and misses some. The table shows hundreds of thousands of clones, with more than 75% occurring only once. The sequenced material came from peripheral blood. These receptors all come from a woman older than 75 with COVID-19, enrolled during active disease.

The chain employs TRBV2 and TRBJ1-2, with 7 bases lining up with TRBD1. The trim removed 7 bases at V and 8 bases at J, leaving 7 bases unmatched. Per the germline V gene, CDR1 is SNHLY and CDR2 is FYNNEI. The CDR3 length is 12 residues. The CDR3: CASIAQGLGYTF. The CDR3 DNA sequence: TGTGCCAGCATCGCACAGGGGCTGGGCTACACCTTC. The full variable domain, rest sourced from reference TRBV2 and TRBJ1-2, is EPEVTQTPSHQVTQMGQEVILRCVPISNHLYFYWYRQILGQKVEFLVSFYNNEISEKSEIFDDQFSVERPDGSNFTLKIRSTKLEDSAMYFCASIAQGLGYTFGSGTRLTVV.

The chain recombines TRBV19 with TRBJ2-3; 10 bases map to TRBD1. V trimming: 3 bases; J trimming: 2 bases; junction bases outside the gene matches: 11. Germline CDR1 and CDR2: LNHDA and SQIVND (reference sequence). CDR3 length: 18 amino acids. The CDR3 nucleotides are TGTGCCAGTAGTATTGGGTATGGGACAGGGGACACCACAGATACGCAGTATTTT. It specifies CASSIGYGTGDTTDTQYF.